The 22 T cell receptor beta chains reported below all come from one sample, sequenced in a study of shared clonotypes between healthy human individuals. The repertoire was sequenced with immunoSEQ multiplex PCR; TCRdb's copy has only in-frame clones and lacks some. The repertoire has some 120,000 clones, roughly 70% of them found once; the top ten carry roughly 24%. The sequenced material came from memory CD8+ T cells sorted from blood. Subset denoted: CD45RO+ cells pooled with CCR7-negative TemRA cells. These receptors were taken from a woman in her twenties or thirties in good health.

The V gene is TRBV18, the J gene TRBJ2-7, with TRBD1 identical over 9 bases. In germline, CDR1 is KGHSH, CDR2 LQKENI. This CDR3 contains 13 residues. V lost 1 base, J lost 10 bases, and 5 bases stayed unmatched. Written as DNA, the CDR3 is TGTGCCAGCTCACCACTTTGGACAGGGGACCAGTACTTC. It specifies CASSPLWTGDQYF.

The CDR3 nucleotides are TGTGCCAGCAGCACCACATGGGCGGAGAAACTGGACTACGAGCAGTACTTC. Residues: CASSTTWAEKLDYEQYF. This sequence joins TRBV4-2 and TRBJ2-7; no firm D call. The CDR3 has 17 residues. CDR1 is LGHNA and CDR2 is YNFKEQ in the germline V gene. The V end was cut by 5 bases, the J end by 3 bases, with 23 bases between.

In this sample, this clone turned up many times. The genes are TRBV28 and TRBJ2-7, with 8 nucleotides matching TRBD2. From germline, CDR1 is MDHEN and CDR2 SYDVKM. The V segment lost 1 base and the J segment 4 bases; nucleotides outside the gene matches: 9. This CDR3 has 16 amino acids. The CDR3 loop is CASSLYRGGVGYEQYF. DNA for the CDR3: TGTGCCAGCAGTTTATATCGGGGGGGCGTCGGGTACGAGCAGTACTTC.

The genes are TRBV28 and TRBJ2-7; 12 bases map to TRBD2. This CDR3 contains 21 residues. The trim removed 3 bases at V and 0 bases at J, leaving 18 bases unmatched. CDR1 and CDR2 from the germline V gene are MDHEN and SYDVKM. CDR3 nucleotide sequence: TGTGCCAGCAGTTTCCCCCCTCCGGGACTAGCGGGCCTCATGAACTCCTACGAGCAGTACTTC. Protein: CASSFPPPGLAGLMNSYEQYF.

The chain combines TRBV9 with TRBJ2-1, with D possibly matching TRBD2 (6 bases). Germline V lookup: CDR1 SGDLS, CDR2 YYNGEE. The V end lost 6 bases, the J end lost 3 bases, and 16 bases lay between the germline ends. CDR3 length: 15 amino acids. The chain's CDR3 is CASTLDSGSYNEQFF. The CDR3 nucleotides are TGTGCCAGCACCCTTGACTCCGGGAGCTACAATGAGCAGTTCTTC.

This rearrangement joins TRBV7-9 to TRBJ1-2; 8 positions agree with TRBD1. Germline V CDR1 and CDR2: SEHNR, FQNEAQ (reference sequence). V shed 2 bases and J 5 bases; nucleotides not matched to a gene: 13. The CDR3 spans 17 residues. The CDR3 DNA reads TGTGCCAGCAGCTTAAGGGGCAGGGGGCGATTACCGTATGGCTACACCTTC. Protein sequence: CASSLRGRGRLPYGYTF.

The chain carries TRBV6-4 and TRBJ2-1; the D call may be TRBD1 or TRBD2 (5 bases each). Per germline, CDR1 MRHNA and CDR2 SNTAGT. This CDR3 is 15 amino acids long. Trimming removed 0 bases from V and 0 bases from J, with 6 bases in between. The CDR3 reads CASSDSGDSYNEQFF. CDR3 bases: TGTGCCAGCAGTGACTCGGGGGACTCCTACAATGAGCAGTTCTTC.

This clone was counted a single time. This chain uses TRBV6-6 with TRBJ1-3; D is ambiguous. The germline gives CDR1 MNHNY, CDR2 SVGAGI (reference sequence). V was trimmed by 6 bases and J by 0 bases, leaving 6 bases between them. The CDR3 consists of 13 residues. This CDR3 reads CASRTSSGNTIYF. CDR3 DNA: TGTGCCAGCAGGACGAGCTCTGGAAACACCATATATTTT.

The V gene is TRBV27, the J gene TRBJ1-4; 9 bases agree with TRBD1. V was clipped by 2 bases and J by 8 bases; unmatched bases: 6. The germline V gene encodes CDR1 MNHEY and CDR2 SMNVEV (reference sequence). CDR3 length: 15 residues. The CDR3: CASSLGQGSGEKLFF. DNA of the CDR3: TGTGCCAGCAGTTTAGGACAGGGGTCCGGGGAAAAACTGTTTTTT.

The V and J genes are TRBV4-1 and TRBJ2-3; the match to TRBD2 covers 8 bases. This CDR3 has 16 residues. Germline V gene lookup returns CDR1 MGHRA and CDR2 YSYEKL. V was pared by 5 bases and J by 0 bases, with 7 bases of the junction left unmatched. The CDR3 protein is CASSWRTSLSTDTQYF. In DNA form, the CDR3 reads TGCGCCAGCAGCTGGCGGACTAGCTTGAGCACAGATACGCAGTATTTT.

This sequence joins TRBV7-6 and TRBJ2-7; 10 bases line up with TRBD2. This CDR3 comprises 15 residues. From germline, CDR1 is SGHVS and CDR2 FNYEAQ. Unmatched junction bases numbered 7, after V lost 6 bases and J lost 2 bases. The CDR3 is CASSLMGLAPYEQYF. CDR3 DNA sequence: TGTGCCAGCAGTTTGATGGGACTAGCGCCCTACGAGCAGTACTTC.

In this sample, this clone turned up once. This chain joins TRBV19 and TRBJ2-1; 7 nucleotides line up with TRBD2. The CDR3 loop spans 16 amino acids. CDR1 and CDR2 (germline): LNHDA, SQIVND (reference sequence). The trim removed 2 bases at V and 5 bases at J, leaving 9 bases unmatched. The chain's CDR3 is CASSIYTSVGNNEQFF. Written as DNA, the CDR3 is TGTGCCAGTAGTATATATACTAGCGTCGGAAACAATGAGCAGTTCTTC. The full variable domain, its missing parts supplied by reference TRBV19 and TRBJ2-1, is DGGITQSPKYLFRKEGQNVTLSCEQNLNHDAMYWYRQDPGQGLRLIYYSQIVNDFQKGDIAEGYSVSREKKESFPLTVTSAQKNPTAFYLCASSIYTSVGNNEQFFGPGTRLTVL.

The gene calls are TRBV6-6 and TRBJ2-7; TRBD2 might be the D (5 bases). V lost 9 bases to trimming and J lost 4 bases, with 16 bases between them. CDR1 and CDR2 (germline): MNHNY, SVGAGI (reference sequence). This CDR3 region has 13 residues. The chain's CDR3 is CASALDLPYEQYF. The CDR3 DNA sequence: TGTGCCAGTGCCCTGGACTTGCCATACGAGCAGTACTTC.

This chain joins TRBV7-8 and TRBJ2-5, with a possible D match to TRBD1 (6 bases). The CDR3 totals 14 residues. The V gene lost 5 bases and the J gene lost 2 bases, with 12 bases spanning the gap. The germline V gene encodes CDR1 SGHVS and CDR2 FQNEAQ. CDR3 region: CASSPWTEQETQYF. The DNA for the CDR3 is TGTGCCAGCAGCCCCTGGACAGAGCAAGAGACCCAGTACTTC.

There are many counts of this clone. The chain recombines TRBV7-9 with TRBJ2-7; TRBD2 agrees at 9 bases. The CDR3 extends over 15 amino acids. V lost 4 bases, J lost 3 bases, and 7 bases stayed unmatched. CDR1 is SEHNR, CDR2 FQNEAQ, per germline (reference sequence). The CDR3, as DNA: TGTGCCAGCAGCTCCAGAGATAGCGGGAGCTACGAGCAGTACTTC. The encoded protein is CASSSRDSGSYEQYF. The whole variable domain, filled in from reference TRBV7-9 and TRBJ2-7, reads DTGVSQNPRHKITKRGQNVTFRCDPISEHNRLYWYRQTLGQGPEFLTYFQNEAQLEKSRLLSDRFSAERPKGSFSTLEIQRTEQGDSAMYLCASSSRDSGSYEQYFGPGTRLTVT.

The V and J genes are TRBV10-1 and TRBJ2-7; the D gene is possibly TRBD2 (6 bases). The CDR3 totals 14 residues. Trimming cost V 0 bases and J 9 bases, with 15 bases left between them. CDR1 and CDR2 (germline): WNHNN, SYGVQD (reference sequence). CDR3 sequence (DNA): TGCGCCAGCAGTGAGTCACGGGGAGGTCAGATGCAGTACTTC. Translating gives CASSESRGGQMQYF.

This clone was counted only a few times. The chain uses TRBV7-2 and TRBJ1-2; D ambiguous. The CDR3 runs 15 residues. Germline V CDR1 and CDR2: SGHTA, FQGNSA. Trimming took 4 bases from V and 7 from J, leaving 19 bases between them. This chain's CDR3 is CASSSLPPRLGGYTF. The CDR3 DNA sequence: TGTGCCAGCAGCTCCCTCCCCCCCAGGTTGGGTGGCTACACCTTC.

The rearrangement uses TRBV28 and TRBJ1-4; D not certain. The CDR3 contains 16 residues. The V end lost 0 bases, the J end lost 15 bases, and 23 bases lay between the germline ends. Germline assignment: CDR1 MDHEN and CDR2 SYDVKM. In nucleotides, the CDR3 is TGTGCCAGCAGTTTATGGTGGGAAAGGTCCTCCCGGGGAGTGTTTTTT. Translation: CASSLWWERSSRGVFF.

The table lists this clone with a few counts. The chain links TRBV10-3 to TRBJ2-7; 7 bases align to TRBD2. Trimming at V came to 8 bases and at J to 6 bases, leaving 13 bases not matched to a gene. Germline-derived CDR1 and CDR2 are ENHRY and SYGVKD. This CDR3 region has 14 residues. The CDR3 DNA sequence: TGTGCCATCTCGAGGGGAGGGGAAGGTTCCGAGCAGTACTTC. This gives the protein CAISRGGEGSEQYF.

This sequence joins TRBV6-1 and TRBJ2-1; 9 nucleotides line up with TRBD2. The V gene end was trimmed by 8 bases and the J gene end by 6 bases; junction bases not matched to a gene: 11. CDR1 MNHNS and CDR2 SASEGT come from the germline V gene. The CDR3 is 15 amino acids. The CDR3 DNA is TGTGCCAGCGAATTGGGACTAGCAACCCTCAATGAGCAGTTCTTC. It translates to CASELGLATLNEQFF.

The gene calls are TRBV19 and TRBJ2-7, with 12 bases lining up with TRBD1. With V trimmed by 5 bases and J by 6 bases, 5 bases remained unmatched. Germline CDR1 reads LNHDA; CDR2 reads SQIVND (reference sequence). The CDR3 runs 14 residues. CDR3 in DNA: TGTGCCAGTAGTTCGGGACAGGGGGCCGCCGAGCAGTACTTC. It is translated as CASSSGQGAAEQYF.

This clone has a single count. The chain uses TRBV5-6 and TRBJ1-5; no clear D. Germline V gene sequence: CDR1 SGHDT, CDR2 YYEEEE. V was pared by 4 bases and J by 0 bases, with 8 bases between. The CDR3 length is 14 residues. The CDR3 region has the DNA TGTGCCAGCAGCCAGGCCAGTAGCAATCAGCCCCAGCATTTT. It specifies CASSQASSNQPQHF.